The next 8 T cell receptor beta chains were all read from a single sample in a study of vaccination and CD4 T cells after COVID-19. Treatment: roughly ten-day PBMC culture with coronavirus spike peptide pools or control peptides (ViraFEST assay). No cognate antigen is known for these TCRs. The Oncomine TCR Beta short-read assay sequenced DNA from cultured CD4+ T cells. TCRdb called the PCR reads again in MiXCR, with one record for every CDR3 protein. Here the sample spans under 13,000 distinct CDR3 sequences, around 77% being singletons. Sequenced sample: CD4+ T cells from blood, cultured in vitro. These receptors all come from a human donor who had recovered from COVID-19.

This clonotype is termed hyperexpanded (1% or more). This chain links TRBV7-2 with TRBJ2-5; D call uncertain. Trimming cost V 7 bases and J 1 base, with 10 bases left between them. CDR1 and CDR2 (germline): SGHTA, FQGNSA. The CDR3 totals 13 residues. The CDR3 region is CASTTYSQETQYF. The CDR3 DNA reads as TGTGCCAGCACCACTTACTCCCAAGAGACCCAGTACTTC.

V usage is TRBV7-9 and J usage is TRBJ2-7; possibly TRBD2 for D (8 bases). With 5 bases removed from V and 2 bases from J, the gap between germline ends came to 22 bases. CDR1 and CDR2 from the germline V gene are SEHNR and FQNEAQ (reference sequence). CDR3 size: 17 residues. Written as DNA, the CDR3 is TGTGCCAGCAGCGCGGGGGGCGGGCTAGGGACAGCCTACGAGCAGTACTTC. Its translation: CASSAGGGLGTAYEQYF.

The chain uses TRBV20-1 and TRBJ1-1; D is uncertain. Trimming took 0 bases from V and 5 from J, leaving 13 bases between them. CDR1 and CDR2 from the germline V gene are DFQATT and SNEGSKA (reference sequence). The CDR3 is 14 amino acids. CDR3 in DNA: TGCAGTGCTAGAGACAGGACCAGGCAAACTGAAGCTTTCTTT. Residues: CSARDRTRQTEAFF.

This clonotype is large in the sample. V gene TRBV7-2 combines with J gene TRBJ1-2, with D uncertain. Trimming cost V 11 bases and J 1 base, with 17 bases left between them. The CDR3 spans 14 residues. Germline V lookup: CDR1 SGHTA, CDR2 FQGNSA. The CDR3 spells CALGDYLLNYGYTF. CDR3 DNA: TGTGCCCTCGGGGATTACCTCCTTAACTATGGCTACACCTTC.

The V gene is TRBV27, the J gene TRBJ1-2; 8 nucleotides match TRBD1. With 2 bases clipped from V and 4 bases from J, the junction kept 12 bases outside the gene matches. This CDR3 has 17 amino acids. Per the germline V gene, CDR1 is MNHEY and CDR2 is SMNVEV (reference sequence). CDR3 amino acids: CASSLRATGVGGYGYTF. The CDR3 nucleotides read TGTGCCAGCAGTTTACGGGCGACAGGGGTTGGGGGCTATGGCTACACCTTC.

This sequence joins TRBV6-1 and TRBJ1-5; D is unclear. Trimming shortened V by 5 bases and J by 9 bases, and 14 bases separated the two germline ends. This CDR3 spans 13 amino acids. Germline lookup yields CDR1 MNHNS and CDR2 SASEGT. The CDR3: CASSPDPIGPQHF. In DNA, the CDR3 is TGTGCCAGCAGTCCAGATCCTATCGGGCCCCAGCATTTT.

The rearrangement joins TRBV7-9 to TRBJ2-2; D is ambiguous. Between the trimmed V and J ends, which lost 3 bases and 5 bases, there was a span of 4 bases. The CDR3 totals 12 residues. The germline V gene has CDR1 SEHNR and CDR2 FQNEAQ (reference sequence). As DNA, the CDR3 is TGTGCCAGCAGCTTCCAAACCGGGGAGCTGTTTTTT. Protein: CASSFQTGELFF. The entire variable domain, with the rest obtained from reference TRBV7-9 and TRBJ2-2, is as follows: DTGVSQNPRHKITKRGQNVTFRCDPISEHNRLYWYRQTLGQGPEFLTYFQNEAQLEKSRLLSDRFSAERPKGSFSTLEIQRTEQGDSAMYLCASSFQTGELFFGEGSRLTVL.

This chain links TRBV6-2 or TRBV6-3 with TRBJ1-1; D possibly corresponds to TRBD1 (5 bases). V dropped 8 bases and J dropped 1 base, with 17 bases sitting between them. The CDR3 covers 15 residues. The V gene's germline CDR1 is MNHEY and CDR2 SVGEGT. This chain's CDR3 is CASVLGGSANTEAFF. The CDR3 DNA sequence: TGTGCCAGCGTTCTTGGGGGGTCGGCGAACACTGAAGCTTTCTTT.